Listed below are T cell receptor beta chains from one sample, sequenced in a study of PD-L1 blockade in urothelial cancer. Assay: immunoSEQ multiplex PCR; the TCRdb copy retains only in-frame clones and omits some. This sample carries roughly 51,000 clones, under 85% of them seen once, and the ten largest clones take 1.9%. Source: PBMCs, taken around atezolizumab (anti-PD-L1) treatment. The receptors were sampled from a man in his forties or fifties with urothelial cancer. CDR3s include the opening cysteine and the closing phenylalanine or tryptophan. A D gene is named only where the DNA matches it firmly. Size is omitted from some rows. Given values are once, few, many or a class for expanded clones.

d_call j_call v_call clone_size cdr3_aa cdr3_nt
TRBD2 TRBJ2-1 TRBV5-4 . CASSLRRLAGALNNEQFF TGTGCCAGCAGCTTGCGTAGACTAGCGGGCGCCTTGAACAATGAGCAGTTCTTC
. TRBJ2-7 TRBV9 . CASSPRDRTYEQYF TGTGCCAGCAGCCCTCGAGACAGAACCTACGAGCAGTACTTC
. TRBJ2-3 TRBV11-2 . CASSLSSLASPYF TGTGCCAGCAGCTTGAGTAGTCTAGCCTCCCCGTATTTT
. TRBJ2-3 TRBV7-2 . CASRSEGSRTDTQYF TGTGCCAGCAGATCCGAAGGGAGTCGGACAGATACGCAGTATTTT
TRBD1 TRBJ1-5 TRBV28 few CASSLRGRGAQPQHF TGTGCCAGCAGTTTAAGGGGGCGGGGGGCTCAGCCCCAGCATTTT
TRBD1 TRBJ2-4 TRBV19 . CASSYRGNKNIQYF TGTGCCAGTAGTTACAGGGGAAACAAAAACATTCAGTACTTC
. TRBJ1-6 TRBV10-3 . CAISDRDKNNSPLHF TGTGCCATCAGTGATAGGGACAAGAATAATTCACCCCTCCACTTT
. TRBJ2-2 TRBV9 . CASSVVGEYTGELFF TGTGCCAGCAGCGTAGTAGGAGAGTACACCGGGGAGCTGTTTTTT
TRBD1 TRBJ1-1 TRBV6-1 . CASSEPQTGVVNTEAFF TGTGCCAGCAGTGAACCCCAGACAGGGGTGGTGAACACTGAAGCTTTCTTT
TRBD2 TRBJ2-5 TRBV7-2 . CASSLWTSGGVFQETQYF TGTGCCAGCAGCCTCTGGACTAGCGGGGGGGTCTTCCAAGAGACCCAGTACTTC
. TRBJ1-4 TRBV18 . CASSFNRENEKLFF TGTGCCAGCTCATTCAACAGGGAGAATGAAAAACTGTTTTTT
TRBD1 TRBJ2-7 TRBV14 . CASSRTGVEQYF TGTGCCAGCAGCCGGACAGGGGTTGAGCAGTACTTC
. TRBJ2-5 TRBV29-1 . CSVPRDVQETQYF TGCAGCGTCCCGAGGGATGTCCAAGAGACCCAGTACTTC
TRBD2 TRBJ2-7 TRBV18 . CASSPLAGAYEQYF TGTGCCAGCTCACCTCTAGCGGGTGCCTACGAGCAGTACTTC
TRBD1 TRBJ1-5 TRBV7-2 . CASSPGTGNQPQHF TGTGCCAGCAGCCCAGGGACAGGGAATCAGCCCCAGCATTTT
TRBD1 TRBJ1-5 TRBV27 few CASSLGQGLNQPQHF TGTGCCAGCAGTTTAGGACAGGGGCTGAATCAGCCCCAGCATTTT
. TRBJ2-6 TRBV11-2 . CASSQQLLSSGANVLTF TGTGCCAGCAGCCAACAGCTTTTGAGCTCTGGGGCCAACGTCCTGACTTTC
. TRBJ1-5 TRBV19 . CASSPGGGGRNQPQHF TGTGCCAGTAGTCCTGGCGGCGGGGGGCGCAATCAGCCCCAGCATTTT
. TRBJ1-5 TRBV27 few CASRLQGGGSNQPQHF TGTGCCAGCAGACTACAGGGCGGCGGTAGCAATCAGCCCCAGCATTTT
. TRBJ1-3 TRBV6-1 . CASSDTVSGNTIYF TGTGCCAGCAGTGATACAGTCTCTGGAAACACCATATATTTT
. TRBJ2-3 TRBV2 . CASRPRGNGDTQYF TGTGCCAGCAGACCAAGGGGAAACGGAGATACGCAGTATTTT
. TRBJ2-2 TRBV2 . CASSERGRALTGELFF TGTGCCAGCAGTGAAAGGGGCAGGGCCCTCACCGGGGAGCTGTTTTTT
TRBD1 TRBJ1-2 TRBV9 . CASSVATGAGYGYTF TGTGCCAGCAGCGTAGCGACAGGGGCGGGCTATGGCTACACCTTC
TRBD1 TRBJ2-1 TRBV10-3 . CAISEMTGDQFF TGTGCCATCAGTGAGATGACAGGGGACCAGTTCTTC
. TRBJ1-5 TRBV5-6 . CASSLGAGNQPQHF TGTGCCAGCAGCTTGGGAGCAGGAAATCAGCCCCAGCATTTT
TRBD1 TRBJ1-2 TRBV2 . CASSDQDRTYYGYTF TGTGCCAGCAGTGATCAGGACAGGACCTACTATGGCTACACCTTC
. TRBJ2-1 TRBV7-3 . CASSAIAGYEQFF TGTGCCAGCAGCGCGATCGCAGGCTATGAGCAGTTCTTC
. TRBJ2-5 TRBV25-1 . CASSEVAAGTQYF TGTGCCAGCAGTGAAGTAGCTGCGGGGACCCAGTACTTC
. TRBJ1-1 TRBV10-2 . CAIRIDTEAFF TGCGCCATCCGTATAGACACTGAAGCTTTCTTT
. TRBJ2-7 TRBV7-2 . CASSEGTVSYEQYF TGTGCCAGCAGCGAGGGAACCGTCTCCTACGAGCAGTACTTC
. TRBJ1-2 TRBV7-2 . CASSLAPQASYGYTF TGTGCCAGCAGCTTAGCACCACAGGCTTCCTATGGCTACACCTTC
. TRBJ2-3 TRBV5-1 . CASSFFWSLTDTQYF TGCGCCAGCAGCTTTTTCTGGAGTCTCACAGATACGCAGTATTTT
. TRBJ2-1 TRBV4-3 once CASSQGSGTINLDNEQFF TGCGCCAGCAGCCAAGGTTCAGGGACAATTAACCTTGACAATGAGCAGTTCTTC
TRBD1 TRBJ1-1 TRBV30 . CAWETGVNTEAFF TGTGCCTGGGAGACAGGGGTGAACACTGAAGCTTTCTTT
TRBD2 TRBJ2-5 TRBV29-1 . CSVGQAGGGETQYF TGCAGCGTTGGGCAAGCGGGAGGTGGAGAGACCCAGTACTTC
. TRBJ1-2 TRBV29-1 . CSVASWGSNYGYTF TGCAGCGTTGCCTCTTGGGGCAGCAACTATGGCTACACCTTC
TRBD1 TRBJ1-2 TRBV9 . CASSVASGQGANYGYTF TGTGCCAGCAGCGTAGCCTCGGGACAGGGGGCTAACTATGGCTACACCTTC
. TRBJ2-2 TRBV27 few CASRGREHTGELFF TGTGCCAGCAGGGGAAGGGAGCACACCGGGGAGCTGTTTTTT
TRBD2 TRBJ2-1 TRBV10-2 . CASHYPGLAGGGEQFF TGCGCCAGCCATTACCCGGGACTAGCGGGAGGTGGTGAGCAGTTCTTC
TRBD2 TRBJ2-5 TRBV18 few CASSPLAGEQETQYF TGTGCCAGCTCACCGTTAGCGGGAGAACAAGAGACCCAGTACTTC
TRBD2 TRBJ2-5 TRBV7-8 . CASSSFRLAGAQETQYF TGTGCCAGCAGCTCATTCAGGCTAGCGGGGGCCCAAGAGACCCAGTACTTC
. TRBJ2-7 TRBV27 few CASSPRPDTEQYF TGTGCCAGCAGTCCACGACCGGACACCGAGCAGTACTTC
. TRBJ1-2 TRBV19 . CASIAGGYGYTF TGTGCCAGTATCGCCGGGGGGTATGGCTACACCTTC
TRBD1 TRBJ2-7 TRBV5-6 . CASSLWSGTGDYEQYF TGTGCCAGCAGCTTGTGGTCCGGGACAGGGGACTACGAGCAGTACTTC
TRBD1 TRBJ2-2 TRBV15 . CATSRPGTGATGELFF TGTGCCACCAGCAGACCCGGGACAGGGGCAACCGGGGAGCTGTTTTTT
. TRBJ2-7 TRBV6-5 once CASRRGDGGYYEQYF TGTGCCAGCAGGCGTGGGGACGGAGGGTACTACGAGCAGTACTTC
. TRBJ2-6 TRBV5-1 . CASTTRGRGTSGANVLTF TGCGCCAGCACCACCCGGGGCAGGGGCACATCTGGGGCCAACGTCCTGACTTTC
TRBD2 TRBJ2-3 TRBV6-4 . CASSDSAGGPDTQYF TGTGCCAGCAGTGACTCAGCGGGGGGCCCAGATACGCAGTATTTT
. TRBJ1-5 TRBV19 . CASRGRVHSNQPQHF TGTGCCAGTAGAGGGCGGGTGCATAGCAATCAGCCCCAGCATTTT
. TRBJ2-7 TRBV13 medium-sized CASSFGGTYEQYF TGTGCCAGCAGCTTTGGAGGAACCTACGAGCAGTACTTC
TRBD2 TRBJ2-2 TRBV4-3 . CASSQAGLAGGISGELFF TGCGCCAGCAGCCAAGCTGGACTAGCGGGAGGCATTTCCGGGGAGCTGTTTTTT
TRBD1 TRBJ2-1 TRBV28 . CASSHAGQGGEQFF TGTGCCAGCAGTCACGCGGGACAGGGTGGTGAGCAGTTCTTC
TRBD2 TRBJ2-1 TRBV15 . CATSRDPTLAGDYNEQFF TGTGCCACCAGCAGAGATCCGACCCTAGCGGGAGATTACAATGAGCAGTTCTTC